A selection of T cell receptor beta chains follows, all from one sample in a study of regulatory T cells in long-lasting Graves disease. TCRdb processed the multiplex PCR reads anew with MiXCR; each CDR3 protein has one entry. Seen here are hundreds of thousands of distinct CDR3 sequences, less than 25% observed once, and the top ten hold 7% to 10%. The source material was peripheral blood mononuclear cells (PBMCs), sampled when the disease was refractory, from a patient treated with antithyroid drugs. These receptors originate from a female donor with Graves disease. Each CDR3 is given with its conserved first and last residue. D genes are given only for firm matches. Only part of the rows carry a size: once, few, many, or a class if the clone is expanded.

D | J | V | size | CDR3 | DNA
TRBD1 | TRBJ1-1 | TRBV7-9 | - | CASSRRQGRFTEAFF | TGTGCCAGCAGCCGACGACAGGGAAGGTTCACTGAAGCTTTCTTT
- | TRBJ2-5 | TRBV7-9 | many | CASSSRYEETQYF | TGTGCCAGCAGCTCCCGCTATGAGGAGACCCAGTACTTC
- | TRBJ2-5 | TRBV29-1 | - | CSAQVGGWETQYF | TGCAGCGCCCAGGTTGGGGGGTGGGAGACCCAGTACTTC
- | TRBJ1-1 | TRBV6-5 | many | CASSSFFRGTEAFF | TGTGCCAGCAGTTCATTTTTCCGGGGGACTGAAGCTTTCTTT
TRBD2 | TRBJ2-7 | TRBV19 | - | CASSATSGRALYEQYF | TGTGCCAGTAGTGCGACTAGCGGGAGGGCTCTATACGAGCAGTACTTC
- | TRBJ2-7 | TRBV19 | - | CASSIDSDTGSALRTYEQYF | TGTGCCAGTAGTATAGACTCCGACACGGGGTCGGCTCTCCGCACCTACGAGCAGTACTTC
TRBD2 | TRBJ2-3 | TRBV6-2/TRBV6-3 | - | CASRQGTRLTDTQYF | TGTGCCAGCAGACAAGGGACTAGACTCACAGATACGCAGTATTTT
- | TRBJ1-5 | TRBV20-1 | few | CSARGTLPQPQHF | TGCAGTGCTAGAGGGACTTTGCCTCAGCCCCAGCATTTT
TRBD1 | TRBJ2-5 | TRBV9 | few | CASQKTGQGETQYF | TGTGCCAGCCAAAAAACAGGACAGGGAGAGACCCAGTACTTC
- | TRBJ2-5 | TRBV7-8 | many | CASSALVLGGETQYF | TGTGCCAGCAGCGCCCTCGTTCTAGGCGGGGAGACCCAGTACTTC
- | TRBJ1-6 | TRBV6-2/TRBV6-3 | - | CASRPTAGTHNSPLHF | TGTGCCAGCAGACCAACGGCCGGGACCCATAATTCACCCCTCCACTTT
TRBD1 | TRBJ1-1 | TRBV20-1 | many | CSARKGTGGRWVNTEAFF | TGCAGTGCTAGGAAAGGGACAGGGGGTCGGTGGGTGAACACTGAAGCTTTCTTT
- | TRBJ1-6 | TRBV12-3/TRBV12-4 | many | CASSLDGQGIGSPLHF | TGTGCCAGCAGTTTAGATGGGCAGGGAATCGGTTCACCCCTCCACTTT
- | TRBJ2-1 | TRBV5-6 | few | CASSPGPDHNEQFF | TGTGCCAGCAGCCCGGGACCCGATCACAATGAGCAGTTCTTC
TRBD1 | TRBJ1-5 | TRBV6-1 | - | CASIRDRGPRGNQPQHF | TGTGCCAGCATCCGGGACAGGGGGCCGAGGGGCAATCAGCCCCAGCATTTT
TRBD1 | TRBJ2-7 | TRBV6-2/TRBV6-3 | once | CASSKGQKYEQYF | TGTGCCAGCAGTAAGGGACAGAAGTACGAGCAGTACTTC
TRBD1 | TRBJ2-7 | TRBV2 | few | CASSGDRVSYEQYF | TGTGCCAGCAGTGGGGACAGAGTCTCCTACGAGCAGTACTTC
TRBD2 | TRBJ2-3 | TRBV19 | - | CASSILTSGRATDTQYF | TGTGCCAGTAGTATCTTGACTAGCGGGAGGGCGACAGATACGCAGTATTTT
- | TRBJ1-1 | TRBV20-1 | many | CRANWDDTEAFF | TGCAGGGCCAACTGGGACGACACTGAAGCTTTCTTT
- | TRBJ2-5 | TRBV27 | - | CASSLRALGWTQYF | TGTGCCAGCAGTTTGAGAGCTTTGGGGTGGACCCAGTACTTC
- | TRBJ1-1 | TRBV28 | many | CASSEGAMNTEAFF | TGTGCCAGCAGTGAAGGGGCTATGAACACTGAAGCTTTCTTT
- | TRBJ2-2 | TRBV24-1 | many | CATGSTVRNTGELFF | TGTGCCACCGGGTCAACAGTTCGGAACACCGGGGAGCTGTTTTTT
TRBD2 | TRBJ2-5 | TRBV28 | - | CASQGPGGRAAETQYF | TGTGCCAGCCAGGGCCCCGGCGGGAGGGCCGCAGAGACCCAGTACTTC
- | TRBJ2-6 | TRBV12-3/TRBV12-4 | many | CASSQIQGSGANVLTF | TGTGCCAGCTCGCAAATACAGGGATCTGGGGCCAACGTCCTGACTTTC
- | TRBJ2-7 | TRBV19 | - | CASTLKGGGLEQYF | TGTGCCAGTACCCTCAAGGGAGGGGGCTTGGAGCAGTACTTC
TRBD2 | TRBJ2-5 | TRBV11-2 | many | CASSQEELAEETQYF | TGTGCCAGCAGCCAAGAGGAGCTAGCGGAAGAGACCCAGTACTTC
TRBD1 | TRBJ1-4 | TRBV7-3 | many | CASSTTGQGWLCITSNEKLFF | TGTGCCAGCAGCACCACGGGACAGGGTTGGTTGTGTATAACCTCTAATGAAAAACTGTTTTTT
TRBD1 | TRBJ1-1 | TRBV5-4 | few | CATILRQGFVSDVNTEAFF | TGTGCCACCATACTTAGACAGGGTTTTGTCTCCGACGTGAACACTGAAGCTTTCTTT
TRBD1 | TRBJ1-1 | TRBV20-1 | few | CSAKLGTAISNTEAFF | TGCAGTGCTAAACTCGGGACAGCGATCTCGAACACTGAAGCTTTCTTT
TRBD2 | TRBJ2-7 | TRBV7-2 | many | CASSPAVAGGSYEQYF | TGTGCCAGCAGCCCGGCGGTAGCGGGAGGGTCCTACGAGCAGTACTTC
TRBD1 | TRBJ2-4 | TRBV11-2 | - | CASSPPLTGQVGNIQYF | TGTGCCAGCAGCCCCCCCCTAACCGGACAGGTGGGGAACATTCAGTACTTC
- | TRBJ1-1 | TRBV5-1 | once | CASSLIQGSNTEAFF | TGCGCCAGCAGCTTGATCCAAGGCTCGAACACTGAAGCTTTCTTT
- | TRBJ2-7 | TRBV19 | few | CASSISGAEYEQYF | TGTGCCAGTAGTATTTCAGGGGCGGAGTACGAGCAGTACTTC
- | TRBJ2-7 | TRBV6-1 | many | CASSERDGAYEQYF | TGTGCCAGCAGTGAAAGGGACGGGGCCTACGAGCAGTACTTC
TRBD1 | TRBJ2-7 | TRBV5-1 | - | CASSFPGTGKDYGSYEQYF | TGCGCCAGCAGCTTTCCTGGGACAGGGAAGGATTATGGCTCCTACGAGCAGTACTTC
- | TRBJ1-6 | TRBV28 | many | CASGIQGHRNNSPLHF | TGTGCCAGCGGGATCCAGGGACACCGAAATAATTCACCCCTCCACTTT
TRBD1 | TRBJ2-7 | TRBV27 | - | CASSLSGTGMTYEQYF | TGTGCCAGCAGTTTATCGGGGACAGGGATGACCTACGAGCAGTACTTC
- | TRBJ1-5 | TRBV30 | few | CAFLPRGVPSNQPQHF | TGTGCCTTCTTACCCCGGGGGGTCCCTAGCAATCAGCCCCAGCATTTT
TRBD1 | TRBJ1-1 | TRBV6-1 | - | CASGGGPAFF | TGTGCCAGCGGAGGGGGCCCAGCTTTCTTT
- | TRBJ1-1 | TRBV28 | few | CASTPGQGSGTEAFF | TGTGCCAGCACCCCCGGCCAGGGTTCGGGAACTGAAGCTTTCTTT
- | TRBJ2-2 | TRBV19 | few | CASTPSNTGELFF | TGTGCCAGTACCCCGTCGAACACCGGGGAGCTGTTTTTT
- | TRBJ1-1 | TRBV5-1 | few | CASSLFAETNTEAFF | TGCGCCAGCAGCTTGTTTGCAGAAACGAACACTGAAGCTTTCTTT